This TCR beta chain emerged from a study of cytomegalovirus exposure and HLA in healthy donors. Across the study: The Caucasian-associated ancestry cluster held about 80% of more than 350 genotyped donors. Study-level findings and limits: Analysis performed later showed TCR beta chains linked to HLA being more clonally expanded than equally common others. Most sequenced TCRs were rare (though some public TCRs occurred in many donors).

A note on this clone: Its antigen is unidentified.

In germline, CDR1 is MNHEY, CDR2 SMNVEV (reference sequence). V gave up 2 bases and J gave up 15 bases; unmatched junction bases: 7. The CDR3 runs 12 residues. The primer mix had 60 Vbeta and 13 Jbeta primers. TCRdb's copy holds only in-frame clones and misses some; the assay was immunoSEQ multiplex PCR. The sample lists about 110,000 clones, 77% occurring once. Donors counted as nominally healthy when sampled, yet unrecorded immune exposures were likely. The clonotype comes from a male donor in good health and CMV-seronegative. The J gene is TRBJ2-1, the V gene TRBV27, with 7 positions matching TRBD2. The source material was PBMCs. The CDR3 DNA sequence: TGTGCCAGCAGTTTAGGTGGCGGGGAGGGGTTCTTC. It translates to CASSLGGGEGFF.